This is a list of T cell receptor beta chains from one sample in a study of shared clonotypes between healthy human individuals. Clones were read by immunoSEQ multiplex PCR, and TCRdb kept only the in-frame ones, dropping some. The sample lists 400,000 to 500,000 clones; around three quarters were seen once. The sequencing input was PBMCs. Receptors originate from a woman aged 40 to 50 in good health. Some clones in this sample may be carry-over from other donors' samples. Each CDR3 is given with its conserved first and last residue.

v_call: TRBV4-1
j_call: TRBJ2-3
cdr3_aa: CASSQAGLAITDTQYF

v_call: TRBV28
j_call: TRBJ2-7
cdr3_aa: CASSLYGDSYEQYF

v_call: TRBV23-1
j_call: TRBJ1-2
cdr3_aa: CASSQPLIRDRGKNYGYTF

v_call: TRBV10-3
j_call: TRBJ2-3
cdr3_aa: CALREGLGTDTQYF

v_call: TRBV11-2
j_call: TRBJ1-3
cdr3_aa: CASSPKGGNTIYF

v_call: TRBV27
j_call: TRBJ2-7
cdr3_aa: CASSFHRTTYEQYF

v_call: TRBV7-8
j_call: TRBJ2-1
cdr3_aa: CASSLARGTRVLTGRYNEQFF

v_call: TRBV10-1
j_call: TRBJ2-3
cdr3_aa: CASSAFTGVADTQYF

v_call: TRBV5-1
j_call: TRBJ2-2
cdr3_aa: CASSGLAGGTGELFF

v_call: TRBV28
j_call: TRBJ2-2
cdr3_aa: CASRKAGLAGELFF

v_call: TRBV20-1
j_call: TRBJ2-3
cdr3_aa: CSAKHSDTQYF

v_call: TRBV18
j_call: TRBJ2-4
cdr3_aa: CASSPPGTSGRRDIQYF

v_call: TRBV6-5
j_call: TRBJ2-1
cdr3_aa: CASSYSRGDNEQFF

v_call: TRBV7-6
j_call: TRBJ1-2
cdr3_aa: CASSPSGTGGGRDRYGYTF

v_call: TRBV29-1
j_call: TRBJ2-6
cdr3_aa: CSVGDLGAGANVLTF

v_call: TRBV15
j_call: TRBJ1-1
cdr3_aa: CATSREGDSEAFF

v_call: TRBV5-6
j_call: TRBJ2-2
cdr3_aa: CASSLLEAGELFF

v_call: TRBV7-3
j_call: TRBJ1-5
cdr3_aa: CASSLGGGQPQHF

v_call: TRBV11-3
j_call: TRBJ2-1
cdr3_aa: CASSLYDTGYNEQFF

v_call: TRBV7-6
j_call: TRBJ2-1
cdr3_aa: CASSLADEEQFF

v_call: TRBV28
j_call: TRBJ2-1
cdr3_aa: CASSFPGSYNEQFF

v_call: TRBV27
j_call: TRBJ2-5
cdr3_aa: CASSLRGRAMGETQYF

v_call: TRBV5-1
j_call: TRBJ2-3
cdr3_aa: CASSLDPAGTDTQYF

v_call: TRBV4-1
j_call: TRBJ1-2
cdr3_aa: CASSPIPGQGLWHGYTF

v_call: TRBV9
j_call: TRBJ1-2
cdr3_aa: CASSVGQGAIGYTF

v_call: TRBV5-4
j_call: TRBJ2-1
cdr3_aa: CASSLFGGSGDEQFF

v_call: TRBV7-2
j_call: TRBJ2-6
cdr3_aa: CASSFLGANVLTF

v_call: TRBV7-3
j_call: TRBJ2-7
cdr3_aa: CASSPQRGSSYEQYF

v_call: TRBV28
j_call: TRBJ2-7
cdr3_aa: CASETLGGAGAYEQYF

v_call: TRBV7-2
j_call: TRBJ2-1
cdr3_aa: CASSLAGTGPYNEQFF

v_call: TRBV5-4
j_call: TRBJ1-1
cdr3_aa: CASSSTSNTEAFF

v_call: TRBV7-3
j_call: TRBJ2-7
cdr3_aa: CASSLVPGTGDEQYF

v_call: TRBV5-6
j_call: TRBJ2-5
cdr3_aa: CASSLFPTSGSETQYF

v_call: TRBV18
j_call: TRBJ2-4
cdr3_aa: CASSPKMGTGTGVYLAKNIQYF

v_call: TRBV6-6
j_call: TRBJ1-5
cdr3_aa: CASSAHGGQPQHF

v_call: TRBV7-9
j_call: TRBJ2-1
cdr3_aa: CASSLALAGAHNEQFF

v_call: TRBV4-2
j_call: TRBJ1-1
cdr3_aa: CAVRQGAGTEAFF

v_call: TRBV27
j_call: TRBJ1-1
cdr3_aa: CASSPQTPGTGSAFF

v_call: TRBV12-5
j_call: TRBJ2-1
cdr3_aa: CASGLVLGRTNEQFF

v_call: TRBV27
j_call: TRBJ1-2
cdr3_aa: CASSLGTGNYGYTF

v_call: TRBV28
j_call: TRBJ1-5
cdr3_aa: CASSWAGNQPQHF